The rows below give T cell receptor beta chains drawn from one sample of a study of blood T cells in healthy people across ages. TCRdb independently ran MiXCR on the 5' RACE reads; one entry per CDR3 protein. Among some 780,000 distinct CDR3 sequences listed, approximately 60% were seen once. The sequenced sample was blood. These receptors came from a man in his forties in good health. CDR3s include the opening cysteine and the closing phenylalanine or tryptophan. The D gene is left open where the match is weak. Not every row has a clone size; where given, it reads once, few, many or a size class.

cdr3_length j_call clone_size d_call v_call cdr3_aa cdr3_nt
15 TRBJ2-1 . . TRBV29-1 CSVEGSLEFRYEQFF TGCAGCGTTGAAGGTAGCCTCGAGTTTAGGTATGAGCAGTTCTTC
13 TRBJ1-5 few TRBD1 TRBV7-2 CASSYRGEQPQHF TGTGCCAGCAGTTACAGGGGAGAACAGCCCCAGCATTTT
15 TRBJ1-3 . . TRBV7-2 CASSSPGRFGNTIYF TGTGCCAGCAGCTCCCCGGGCCGCTTTGGAAACACCATATATTTT
14 TRBJ2-3 . TRBD2 TRBV11-2 CASRLAGALDTQYF TGTGCCAGCAGGTTAGCGGGAGCCCTAGATACGCAGTATTTT
18 TRBJ2-5 once . TRBV20-1 CSARDSGLSAPKGETQYF TGCAGTGCTAGAGACTCGGGATTGAGCGCCCCTAAAGGAGAGACCCAGTACTTC
18 TRBJ1-4 . . TRBV6-5 CASSYGLTGRAPGEKLFF TGTGCCAGCAGTTACGGGTTGACAGGAAGGGCACCGGGGGAAAAACTGTTTTTT
19 TRBJ2-7 . . TRBV5-1 CASSPRIGSGVPSGNEQYF TGCGCCAGCAGCCCGCGGATCGGATCGGGGGTGCCTTCGGGGAACGAGCAGTACTTC
16 TRBJ2-7 . . TRBV4-1 CASSQLSGGSIYEQYF TGCGCCAGCAGCCAATTATCAGGGGGGTCGATTTATGAGCAGTACTTC
14 TRBJ2-1 few . TRBV29-1 CSVEERAGFYEQFF TGCAGCGTTGAAGAGAGGGCGGGGTTCTATGAGCAGTTCTTC
13 TRBJ2-7 . . TRBV28 CATSLGDSYEQYF TGTGCCACCTCTTTGGGGGACTCCTACGAGCAGTACTTC
13 TRBJ1-2 . . TRBV3-1 CASATGTEYGYTF TGTGCCAGCGCCACCGGGACGGAATATGGCTACACCTTC
15 TRBJ1-6 . . TRBV7-3 CASSLEPGANSPLHF TGTGCCAGCAGCTTAGAGCCAGGGGCAAATTCACCCCTCCACTTT
12 TRBJ1-2 few . TRBV20-1 CSARARWDGYTF TGCAGTGCTAGGGCAAGGTGGGATGGCTACACCTTC
15 TRBJ1-2 . . TRBV7-9 CASSSGGSLAYGYTF TGTGCCAGCAGCTCGGGGGGCAGCCTCGCCTATGGCTACACCTTC
13 TRBJ1-2 . TRBD1 TRBV5-6 CASSTQGAYGYTF TGTGCCAGCAGCACACAGGGGGCGTATGGCTACACCTTC
16 TRBJ2-7 . . TRBV4-3 CASSQEGTPGLDEQYF TGCGCCAGCAGCCAAGAGGGGACACCGGGGCTCGACGAGCAGTACTTC
16 TRBJ2-7 . TRBD2 TRBV6-2/TRBV6-3 CASSYAVAGGTYEQYF TGTGCCAGCAGTTACGCGGTAGCGGGGGGGACCTACGAGCAGTACTTC
15 TRBJ2-5 once TRBD1 TRBV7-7 CASSLTGDRGETQYF TGTGCTAGCAGCCTAACAGGGGACCGGGGAGAGACCCAGTACTTC
14 TRBJ1-2 . TRBD1 TRBV4-2 CASSQGGTGSGYTF TGTGCCAGCAGCCAAGGAGGGACAGGGTCTGGCTACACCTTC
16 TRBJ1-4 . . TRBV7-2 CASSQGRGGLNEKLFF TGTGCCAGCAGCCAGGGGAGGGGGGGACTTAATGAAAAACTGTTTTTT